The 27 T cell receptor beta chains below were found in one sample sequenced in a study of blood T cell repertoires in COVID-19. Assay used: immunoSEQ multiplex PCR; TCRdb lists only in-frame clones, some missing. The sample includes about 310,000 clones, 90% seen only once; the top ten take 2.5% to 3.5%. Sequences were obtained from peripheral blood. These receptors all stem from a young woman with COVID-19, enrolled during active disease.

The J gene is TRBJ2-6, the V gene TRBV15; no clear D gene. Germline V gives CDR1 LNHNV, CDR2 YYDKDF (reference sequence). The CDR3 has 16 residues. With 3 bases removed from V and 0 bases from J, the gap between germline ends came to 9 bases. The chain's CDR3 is CATSSSEVSGANVLTF. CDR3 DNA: TGTGCCACCAGCAGCTCTGAGGTCTCTGGGGCCAACGTCCTGACTTTC.

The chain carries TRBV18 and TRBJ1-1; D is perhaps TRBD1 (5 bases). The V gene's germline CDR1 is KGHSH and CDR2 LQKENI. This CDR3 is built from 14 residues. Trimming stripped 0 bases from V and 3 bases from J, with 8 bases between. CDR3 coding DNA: TGTGCCAGCTCACCACCGGGGCAGTACACTGAAGCTTTCTTT. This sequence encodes CASSPPGQYTEAFF. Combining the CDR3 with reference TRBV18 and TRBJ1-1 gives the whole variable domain NAGVMQNPRHLVRRRGQEARLRCSPMKGHSHVYWYRQLPEEGLKFMVYLQKENIIDESGMPKERFSAEFPKEGPSILRIQQVVRGDSAAYFCASSPPGQYTEAFFGQGTRLTVV.

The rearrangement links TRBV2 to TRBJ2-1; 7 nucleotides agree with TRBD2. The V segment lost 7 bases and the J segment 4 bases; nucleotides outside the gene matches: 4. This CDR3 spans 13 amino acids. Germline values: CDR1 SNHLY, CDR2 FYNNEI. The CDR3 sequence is CASNPGLYNEQFF. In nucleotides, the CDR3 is TGTGCCAGCAATCCGGGACTATACAATGAGCAGTTCTTC.

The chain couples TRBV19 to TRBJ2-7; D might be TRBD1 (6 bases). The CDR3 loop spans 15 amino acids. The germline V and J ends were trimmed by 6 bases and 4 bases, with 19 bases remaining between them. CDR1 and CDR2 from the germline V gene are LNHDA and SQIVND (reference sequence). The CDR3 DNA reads TGTGCCAGTAGCGTACAGGGACAAGTGAGGTACGAGCAGTACTTC. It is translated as CASSVQGQVRYEQYF.

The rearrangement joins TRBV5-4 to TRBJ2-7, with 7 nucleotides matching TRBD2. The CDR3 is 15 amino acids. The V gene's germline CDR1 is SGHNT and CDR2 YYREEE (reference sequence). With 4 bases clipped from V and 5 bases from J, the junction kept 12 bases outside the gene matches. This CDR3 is CASSSPGGASHEQYF. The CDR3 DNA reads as TGTGCCAGCAGCAGTCCGGGGGGAGCGTCGCACGAGCAGTACTTC.

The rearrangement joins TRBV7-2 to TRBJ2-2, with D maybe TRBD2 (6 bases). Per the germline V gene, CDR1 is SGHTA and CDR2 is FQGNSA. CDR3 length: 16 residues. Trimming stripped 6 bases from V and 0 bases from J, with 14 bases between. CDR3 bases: TGTGCCAGCAGGCCACCGGGACTTGCGAACACCGGGGAGCTGTTTTTT. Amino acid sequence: CASRPPGLANTGELFF.

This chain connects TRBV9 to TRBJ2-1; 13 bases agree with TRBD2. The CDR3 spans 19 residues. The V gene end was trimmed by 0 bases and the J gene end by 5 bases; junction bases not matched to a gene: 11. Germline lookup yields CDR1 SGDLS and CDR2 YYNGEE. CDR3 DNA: TGTGCCAGCAGCGTAGGCTTACTAGCGGGAGGGCCCGTCCACAATGAGCAGTTCTTC. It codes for CASSVGLLAGGPVHNEQFF.

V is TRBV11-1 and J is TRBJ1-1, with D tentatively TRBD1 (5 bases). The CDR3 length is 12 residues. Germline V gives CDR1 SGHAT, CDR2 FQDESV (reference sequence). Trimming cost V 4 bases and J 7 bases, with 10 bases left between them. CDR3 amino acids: CASSYDSNEAFF. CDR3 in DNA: TGTGCCAGCAGCTACGACAGTAATGAAGCTTTCTTT.

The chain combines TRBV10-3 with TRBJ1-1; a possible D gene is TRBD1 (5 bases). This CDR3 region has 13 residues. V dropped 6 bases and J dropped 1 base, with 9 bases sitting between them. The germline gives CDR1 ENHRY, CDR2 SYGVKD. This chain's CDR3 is CAIRQVGNTEAFF. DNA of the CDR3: TGTGCCATCAGACAGGTTGGGAACACTGAAGCTTTCTTT.

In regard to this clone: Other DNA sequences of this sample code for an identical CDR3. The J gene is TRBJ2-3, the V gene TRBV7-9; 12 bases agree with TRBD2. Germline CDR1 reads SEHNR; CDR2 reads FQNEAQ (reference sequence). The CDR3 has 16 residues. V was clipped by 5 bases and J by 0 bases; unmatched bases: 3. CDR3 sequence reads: CASSLGTSGSTDTQYF. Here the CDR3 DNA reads TGTGCCAGCAGCCTCGGGACTAGCGGGAGCACAGATACGCAGTATTTT. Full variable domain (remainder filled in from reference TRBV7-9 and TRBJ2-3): DTGVSQNPRHKITKRGQNVTFRCDPISEHNRLYWYRQTLGQGPEFLTYFQNEAQLEKSRLLSDRFSAERPKGSFSTLEIQRTEQGDSAMYLCASSLGTSGSTDTQYFGPGTRLTVL.

The CDR3 region has the DNA TGTGCCAGCAGCTTAGATCTGAGACAGGACTTCCAAGAGACCCAGTACTTC. It specifies CASSLDLRQDFQETQYF. The chain is built from TRBV11-2 and TRBJ2-5, with TRBD1 as a possible D gene (6 bases). The CDR3 sequence is 17 residues long. The ends were cut back, 0 bases at V and 1 base at J, with 15 bases in the middle. Germline CDR1 and CDR2: SGHAT and FQNNGV.

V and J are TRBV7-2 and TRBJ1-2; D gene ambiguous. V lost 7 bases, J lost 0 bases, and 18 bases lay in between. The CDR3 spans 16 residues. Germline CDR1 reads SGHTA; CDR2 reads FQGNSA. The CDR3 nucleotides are TGTGCCAGCACCCCCCGAGGGTTGCAACCTAACTATGGCTACACCTTC. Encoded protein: CASTPRGLQPNYGYTF.

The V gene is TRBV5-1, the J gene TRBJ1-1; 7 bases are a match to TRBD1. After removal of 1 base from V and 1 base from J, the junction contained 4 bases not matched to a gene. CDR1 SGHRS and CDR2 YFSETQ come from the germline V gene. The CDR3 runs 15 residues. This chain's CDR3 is CASSLIGTANTEAFF. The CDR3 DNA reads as TGCGCCAGCAGCTTGATTGGGACAGCGAACACTGAAGCTTTCTTT.

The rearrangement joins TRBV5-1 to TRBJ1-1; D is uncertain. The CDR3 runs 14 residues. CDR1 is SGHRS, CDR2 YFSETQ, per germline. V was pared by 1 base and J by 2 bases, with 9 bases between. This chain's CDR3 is CASSLTRDNTEAFF. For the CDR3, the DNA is TGCGCCAGCAGCTTGACTAGGGATAACACTGAAGCTTTCTTT.

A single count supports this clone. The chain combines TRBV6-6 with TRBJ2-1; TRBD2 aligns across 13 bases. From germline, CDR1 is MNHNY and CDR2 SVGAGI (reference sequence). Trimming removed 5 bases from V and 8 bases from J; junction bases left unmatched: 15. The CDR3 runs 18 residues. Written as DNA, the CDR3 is TGTGCCAGCAGTCTACGGACTAGCGGGAGTAGTTTGGGCTATGAGCAGTTCTTC. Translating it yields CASSLRTSGSSLGYEQFF.

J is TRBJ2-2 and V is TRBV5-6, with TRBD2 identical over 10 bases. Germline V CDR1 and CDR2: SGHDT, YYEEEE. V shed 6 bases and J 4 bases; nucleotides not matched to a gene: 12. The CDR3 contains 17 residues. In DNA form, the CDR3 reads TGTGCCAGCACCGGCGTCGGGACTAGCGATGGCACCGGGGAGCTGTTTTTT. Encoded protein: CASTGVGTSDGTGELFF.

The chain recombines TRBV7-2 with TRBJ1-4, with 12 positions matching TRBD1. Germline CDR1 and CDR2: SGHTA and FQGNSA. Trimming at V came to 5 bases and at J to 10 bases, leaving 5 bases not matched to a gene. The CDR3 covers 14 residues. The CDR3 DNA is TGTGCCAGCAGCCCGGGACAGGGGGCCTTAAAACTGTTTTTT. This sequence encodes CASSPGQGALKLFF.

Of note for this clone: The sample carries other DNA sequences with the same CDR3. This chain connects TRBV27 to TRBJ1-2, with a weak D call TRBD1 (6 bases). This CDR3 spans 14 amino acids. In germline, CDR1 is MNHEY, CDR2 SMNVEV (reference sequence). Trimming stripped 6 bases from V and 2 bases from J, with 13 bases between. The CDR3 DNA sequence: TGTGCCAGCAGCCCTAGGACAGAGAACTATGGCTACACCTTC. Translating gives CASSPRTENYGYTF.

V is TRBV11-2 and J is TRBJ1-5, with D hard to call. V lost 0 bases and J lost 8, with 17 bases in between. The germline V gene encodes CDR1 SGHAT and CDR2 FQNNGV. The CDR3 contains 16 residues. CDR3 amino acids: CASSLDSETKREPQHF. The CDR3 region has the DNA TGTGCCAGCAGCTTAGATTCAGAGACAAAGAGGGAGCCCCAGCATTTT.

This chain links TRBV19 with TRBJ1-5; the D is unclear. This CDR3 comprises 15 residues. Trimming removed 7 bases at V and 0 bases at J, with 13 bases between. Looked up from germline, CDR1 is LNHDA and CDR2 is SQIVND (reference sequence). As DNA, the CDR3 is TGTGCCAGTACTTACCCGGGGTATAGCAATCAGCCCCAGCATTTT. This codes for CASTYPGYSNQPQHF.

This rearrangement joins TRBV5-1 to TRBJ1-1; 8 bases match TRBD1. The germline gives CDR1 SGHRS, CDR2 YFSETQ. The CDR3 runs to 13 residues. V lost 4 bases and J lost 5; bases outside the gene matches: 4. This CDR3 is CASSPDRGTEAFF. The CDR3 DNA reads TGCGCCAGCAGCCCCGACAGGGGTACTGAAGCTTTCTTT.

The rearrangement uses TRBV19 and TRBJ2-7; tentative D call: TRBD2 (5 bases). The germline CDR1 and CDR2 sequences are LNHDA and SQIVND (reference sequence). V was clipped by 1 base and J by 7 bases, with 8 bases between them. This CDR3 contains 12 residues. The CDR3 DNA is TGTGCCAGTAGTATAGTTTCGGGGGAGCAGTACTTC. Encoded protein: CASSIVSGEQYF.

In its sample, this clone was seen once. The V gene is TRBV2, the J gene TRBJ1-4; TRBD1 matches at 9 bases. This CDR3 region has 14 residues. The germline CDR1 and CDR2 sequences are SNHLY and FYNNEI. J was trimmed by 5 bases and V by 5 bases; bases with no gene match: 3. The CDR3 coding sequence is TGTGCCAGCAGTAAGGGGACAGGGAATGAAAAACTGTTTTTT. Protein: CASSKGTGNEKLFF.

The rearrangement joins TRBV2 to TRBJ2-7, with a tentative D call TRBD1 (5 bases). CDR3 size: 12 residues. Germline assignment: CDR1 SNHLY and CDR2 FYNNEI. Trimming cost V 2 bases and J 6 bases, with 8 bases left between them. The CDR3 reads CASSEYRGEQYF. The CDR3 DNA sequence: TGTGCCAGCAGTGAATATAGGGGCGAGCAGTACTTC. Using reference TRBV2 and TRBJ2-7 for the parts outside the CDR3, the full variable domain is EPEVTQTPSHQVTQMGQEVILRCVPISNHLYFYWYRQILGQKVEFLVSFYNNEISEKSEIFDDQFSVERPDGSNFTLKIRSTKLEDSAMYFCASSEYRGEQYFGPGTRLTVT.

The CDR3 here is CASSPATGFYGYTF. The DNA for the CDR3 is TGTGCCAGCAGCCCCGCAACAGGGTTCTATGGCTACACCTTC. The chain carries TRBV14 and TRBJ1-2; tentatively, D is TRBD1 (6 bases). Germline V gene data show CDR1 as SGHDN and CDR2 as FVKESK. The CDR3 has 14 residues. V was shortened by 4 bases and J by 4 bases, with 13 bases between the two germline ends.

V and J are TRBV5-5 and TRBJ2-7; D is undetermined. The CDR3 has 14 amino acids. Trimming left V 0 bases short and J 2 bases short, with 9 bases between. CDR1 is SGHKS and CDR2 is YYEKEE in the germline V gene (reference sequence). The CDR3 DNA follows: TGTGCCAGCAGCTTGGCCCGGTATGCCTACGAGCAGTACTTC. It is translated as CASSLARYAYEQYF.

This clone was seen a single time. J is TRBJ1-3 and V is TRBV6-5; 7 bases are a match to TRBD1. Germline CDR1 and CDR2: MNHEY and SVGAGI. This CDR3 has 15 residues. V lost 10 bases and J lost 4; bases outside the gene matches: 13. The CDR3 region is CATHSTGARGNTIYF. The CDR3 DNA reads TGTGCCACGCACTCAACAGGGGCGAGAGGAAACACCATATATTTT.